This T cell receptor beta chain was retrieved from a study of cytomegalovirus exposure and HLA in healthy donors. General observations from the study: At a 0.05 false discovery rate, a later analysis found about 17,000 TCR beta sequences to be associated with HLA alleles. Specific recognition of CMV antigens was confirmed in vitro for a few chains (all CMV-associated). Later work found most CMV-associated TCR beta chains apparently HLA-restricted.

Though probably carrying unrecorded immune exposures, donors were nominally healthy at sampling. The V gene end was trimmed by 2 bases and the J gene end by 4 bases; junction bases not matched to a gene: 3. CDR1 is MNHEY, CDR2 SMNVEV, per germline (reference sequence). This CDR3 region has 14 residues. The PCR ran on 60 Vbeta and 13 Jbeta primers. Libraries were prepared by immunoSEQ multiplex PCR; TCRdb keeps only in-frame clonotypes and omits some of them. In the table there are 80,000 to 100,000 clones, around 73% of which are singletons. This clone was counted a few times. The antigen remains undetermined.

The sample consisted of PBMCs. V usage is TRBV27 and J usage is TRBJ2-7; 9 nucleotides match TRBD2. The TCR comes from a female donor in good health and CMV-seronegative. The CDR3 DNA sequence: TGTGCCAGCAGTTTAAGGCGGGAGGGATACGAGCAGTACTTC. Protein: CASSLRREGYEQYF.